The clone carrying this T cell receptor beta chain was seen a few times. Germline values: CDR1 SGHRS, CDR2 YFSETQ. V shed 0 bases and J 2 bases; nucleotides not matched to a gene: 4. The CDR3 runs to 16 residues. The entry originates in a study of blood T cell repertoires in COVID-19. Study overall: The cDNA or gDNA used as material had been derived from T cells, B-cell-depleted T cells, or PBMCs.

Here immunoSEQ multiplex PCR was the method, and the copy in TCRdb shows in-frame clones only, minus some. This repertoire shows 450,000 or so clones, approximately 90% found once; its top ten account for roughly 0.78%. The source of this sequence is a man between 18 and 35 years old with COVID-19, enrolled during active disease. The chain carries TRBV5-1 and TRBJ1-4, with 7 nucleotides matching TRBD1. The specimen was peripheral blood. This CDR3 is CASSLEQGRTNEKLFF. The CDR3 DNA reads as TGCGCCAGCAGCTTGGAACAGGGGAGGACTAATGAAAAACTGTTTTTT.